Below, 26 T cell receptor beta chains from the same sample are listed, as sequenced in a study of blood T cell repertoires in COVID-19. Only in-frame clones appear in the TCRdb table, and some are missing; sequencing was by immunoSEQ multiplex PCR. The table shows around 81,000 clones, with nearly 90% occurring only once. The sequencing sample was made of peripheral blood. The receptors here all came from a man aged 65-85 years with acute or convalescent COVID-19.

The chain couples TRBV5-1 to TRBJ2-7; TRBD1 matches 9 bases. The CDR3 has 14 residues. The trim removed 4 bases at V and 2 bases at J, leaving 4 bases unmatched. CDR1 and CDR2 (germline): SGHRS, YFSETQ. The CDR3 loop is CASSIGQGPYEQYF. CDR3 DNA: TGCGCCAGCAGCATAGGACAGGGGCCCTACGAGCAGTACTTC.

Concerning this clone itself: Other DNA sequences within the sample encode an identical CDR3. V gene TRBV7-2 combines with J gene TRBJ1-4, with D uncertain. Germline V gene sequence: CDR1 SGHTA, CDR2 FQGNSA. V lost 1 base and J 7 bases, leaving 7 bases between the germline ends. The length of the CDR3 is 13 residues. The CDR3 sequence: CASSLGRGEKLFF. The CDR3 DNA sequence: TGTGCCAGCAGCTTAGGTCGCGGTGAAAAACTGTTTTTT.

This chain connects TRBV28 to TRBJ2-7, with D unclear. The germline V gene encodes CDR1 MDHEN and CDR2 SYDVKM. With 2 bases removed from V and 0 bases from J, the gap between germline ends came to 5 bases. The CDR3 runs to 13 residues. In nucleotides, the CDR3 is TGTGCCAGCAGTTTAGACAACTCCTACGAGCAGTACTTC. Its translation: CASSLDNSYEQYF.

This clone appeared a single time. The chain combines TRBV14 with TRBJ2-2; weak D call: TRBD2 (5 bases). Germline V CDR1 and CDR2: SGHDN, FVKESK. The CDR3 has 16 amino acids. Between the trimmed V and J ends, which lost 1 base and 1 base, there was a span of 10 bases. CDR3 loop: CASSQGLIGNTGELFF. The CDR3 DNA sequence: TGTGCCAGCAGCCAAGGACTAATCGGGAACACCGGGGAGCTGTTTTTT. Supplemented by reference TRBV14 and TRBJ2-2, the full variable domain reads EAGVTQFPSHSVIEKGQTVTLRCDPISGHDNLYWYRRVMGKEIKFLLHFVKESKQDESGMPNNRFLAERTGGTYSTLKVQPAELEDSGVYFCASSQGLIGNTGELFFGEGSRLTVL.

This chain connects TRBV19 to TRBJ2-1; D gene uncertain. Germline CDR1 LNHDA, CDR2 SQIVND (reference sequence). CDR3 length: 14 residues. Trimming took 4 bases from V and 4 from J, leaving 11 bases between them. The CDR3 sequence is CASSTESGYNEQFF. The CDR3 DNA reads as TGTGCCAGTAGTACCGAATCAGGTTACAATGAGCAGTTCTTC.

In DNA, the CDR3 is TGCGCCAGCAGATACGAGCCCTTCGGGAACACTGAAGCTTTCTTT. Protein product: CASRYEPFGNTEAFF. The chain couples TRBV5-1 to TRBJ1-1; D gene ambiguous. The V and J ends lost 5 bases and 1 base respectively, with 15 bases between them. CDR1 and CDR2 from the germline V gene are SGHRS and YFSETQ. The CDR3 loop spans 15 amino acids. Full variable domain (rest looked up from reference TRBV5-1 and TRBJ1-1): KAGVTQTPRYLIKTRGQQVTLSCSPISGHRSVSWYQQTPGQGLQFLFEYFSETQRNKGNFPGRFSGRQFSNSRSEMNVSTLELGDSALYLCASRYEPFGNTEAFFGQGTRLTVV.

This chain uses TRBV18 with TRBJ1-5, with a tentative D call TRBD1 (5 bases). Germline assignment: CDR1 KGHSH and CDR2 LQKENI. The CDR3 is 18 residues long. Trimming removed 1 base from V and 2 bases from J, with 18 bases in between. The CDR3 spells CASSPRGPGGAGNQPQHF. The CDR3 bases are TGTGCCAGCTCACCACGCGGGCCGGGGGGAGCGGGCAATCAGCCCCAGCATTTT.

The V gene is TRBV5-1, the J gene TRBJ2-1; 11 nucleotides line up with TRBD2. This CDR3 has 16 residues. The germline V gene encodes CDR1 SGHRS and CDR2 YFSETQ. V was clipped by 4 bases and J by 7 bases; unmatched bases: 10. CDR3 amino acids: CASSAIAGGPGNEQFF. The CDR3 nucleotides are TGCGCCAGCAGCGCTATAGCGGGAGGGCCGGGGAATGAGCAGTTCTTC.

Regarding this clone: The junction and the germline gene differ at one end; a read error may be behind it. The CDR3, as DNA: TGTGCCATCAGTGTGGGACAGGACTCTCGAAACACCATATATTTT. This sequence encodes CAISVGQDSRNTIYF. The chain links TRBV10-3 to TRBJ1-3; TRBD1 matches at 8 bases. CDR1 is ENHRY, CDR2 SYGVKD, per germline. The CDR3 is 15 amino acids.

The V gene is TRBV18, the J gene TRBJ1-2; D is ambiguous. This CDR3 contains 12 residues. V was trimmed by 3 bases and J by 8 bases, leaving 10 bases between them. CDR1 and CDR2 (germline): KGHSH, LQKENI. In DNA form, the CDR3 reads TGTGCCAGCTCACCGGGCAGCCTAGGCTACACCTTC. As protein: CASSPGSLGYTF.

This rearrangement joins TRBV3-1 (or the pseudogene TRBV3-2) to TRBJ2-7; D is uncertain. Trimming took off 1 base at V and 7 bases at J, with 14 bases between the two ends. This CDR3 has 14 amino acids. Germline V gene lookup returns CDR1 LGHDT and CDR2 YNNKEL (reference sequence). The CDR3 region is CASSQAGLGMEQYF. Written as DNA, the CDR3 is TGTGCCAGCAGCCAAGCAGGTCTTGGTATGGAGCAGTACTTC.

There are a few counts of this clone. The chain recombines TRBV28 with TRBJ1-2; 8 bases align to TRBD1. The V and J ends lost 6 bases and 0 bases, in that order; junction bases with no gene match: 6. This CDR3 contains 15 residues. The germline V gene encodes CDR1 MDHEN and CDR2 SYDVKM. CDR3 sequence: CASRLTGAPNYGYTF. CDR3 nucleotides: TGTGCCAGCAGGTTGACAGGGGCCCCTAACTATGGCTACACCTTC.

The chain carries TRBV29-1 and TRBJ2-5; TRBD1 agrees at 9 bases. The V gene's germline CDR1 is SQVTM and CDR2 ANQGSEA. After removal of 5 bases from V and 5 bases from J, the junction contained 6 bases not matched to a gene. The CDR3 spans 13 residues. The CDR3 coding sequence is TGCAGCGTTCCCGGACAGGGGTTTGAGACCCAGTACTTC. It specifies CSVPGQGFETQYF.

The gene calls are TRBV7-2 and TRBJ2-7; TRBD1 aligns across 7 bases. Trimming removed 0 bases from V and 2 bases from J; junction bases left unmatched: 4. The CDR3 covers 15 residues. Germline CDR1 SGHTA, CDR2 FQGNSA. DNA of the CDR3: TGTGCCAGCAGCTTAGCGACAGGGATCCCCTACGAGCAGTACTTC. This codes for CASSLATGIPYEQYF.

The rearrangement uses TRBV24-1 and TRBJ1-5; the D gene is possibly TRBD1 (5 bases). Germline CDR1 and CDR2: KGHDR and SFDVKD. CDR3 length equals 16 residues. V shed 5 bases and J shed 3 bases, with 16 bases lying between them. The chain's CDR3 is CATSVTGKGPNQPQHF. CDR3 coding DNA: TGTGCCACCAGTGTCACAGGAAAAGGCCCCAATCAGCCCCAGCATTTT.

The chain has TRBV7-2 and TRBJ1-2, with a tentative D call TRBD1 (5 bases). The CDR3 is made up of 17 amino acids. The V and J ends lost 2 bases and 8 bases respectively, with 24 bases between them. Germline-derived CDR1 and CDR2 are SGHTA and FQGNSA. Written as DNA, the CDR3 is TGTGCCAGCAGCTTATCCCCCGGGCAGGGCGTTTCAGGAGGCTACACCTTC. It is translated as CASSLSPGQGVSGGYTF.

This chain links TRBV2 with TRBJ2-3, with 8 bases aligning to TRBD2. The CDR3 has 17 residues. The V gene end was trimmed by 7 bases and the J gene end by 0 bases; junction bases not matched to a gene: 12. Germline lookup yields CDR1 SNHLY and CDR2 FYNNEI. The CDR3 region is CASMPPLGLVSTDTQYF. The CDR3 coding sequence is TGTGCCAGCATGCCCCCCCTGGGACTAGTAAGCACAGATACGCAGTATTTT.

The rearrangement links TRBV29-1 to TRBJ2-4; 11 nucleotides line up with TRBD1. CDR1 SQVTM and CDR2 ANQGSEA come from the germline V gene. The V and J ends lost 6 bases and 3 bases, in that order; junction bases with no gene match: 16. The CDR3 is 18 residues long. The CDR3 bases are TGCAGCGTAAATCTACCGGGACAGGGGGTCGTAGGCAAAAACATTCAGTACTTC. This codes for CSVNLPGQGVVGKNIQYF.

This chain connects TRBV6-5 to TRBJ2-7; 8 bases align to TRBD1. The V and J ends lost 4 bases and 4 bases, in that order; junction bases with no gene match: 6. CDR3 size: 14 residues. CDR1 is MNHEY and CDR2 is SVGAGI in the germline V gene. The CDR3 nucleotides are TGTGCCAGCAGTTCCGGGACAGGCCTTTACGAGCAGTACTTC. Its translation: CASSSGTGLYEQYF.

This sequence joins TRBV4-3 and TRBJ2-7; 7 bases are a match to TRBD1. Losses at the gene ends were 4 bases for V and 5 bases for J; bases not matched to a gene: 11. Germline CDR1 LGHNA, CDR2 YSLEER. This CDR3 is 15 amino acids long. This CDR3 is CASSPDRVRSHEQYF. CDR3 coding DNA: TGCGCCAGCAGCCCAGACAGGGTACGGTCCCACGAGCAGTACTTC.

This clone was recorded once. The chain is built from TRBV30 and TRBJ1-5; D perhaps matches TRBD1 (5 bases). With 0 bases removed from V and 4 bases from J, the gap between germline ends came to 10 bases. Germline V gene data show CDR1 as GTSNPN and CDR2 as SVGIG (reference sequence). The CDR3 has 14 amino acids. The DNA for the CDR3 is TGTGCCTGGAGTGTACAAACAGGAAATCAGCCCCAGCATTTT. Translating gives CAWSVQTGNQPQHF.

The rearrangement uses TRBV7-2 and TRBJ2-1; D possibly corresponds to TRBD2 (5 bases). In germline, CDR1 is SGHTA, CDR2 FQGNSA. CDR3 length: 14 amino acids. V lost 5 bases to trimming and J lost 1 base, with 9 bases between them. The DNA for the CDR3 is TGTGCCAGCAGCCCAAGCGGTTCCTACAATGAGCAGTTCTTC. The encoded protein is CASSPSGSYNEQFF. Together with reference TRBV7-2 and TRBJ2-1, the CDR3 gives the full variable domain: GAGVSQSPSNKVTEKGKDVELRCDPISGHTALYWYRQSLGQGLEFLIYFQGNSAPDKSGLPSDRFSAERTGGSVSTLTIQRTQQEDSAVYLCASSPSGSYNEQFFGPGTRLTVL.

The chain uses TRBV4-3 and TRBJ2-5; D uncertain. This CDR3 is built from 16 residues. V lost 3 bases and J 5 bases, leaving 19 bases between the germline ends. Germline V CDR1 and CDR2: LGHNA, YSLEER. DNA for the CDR3: TGCGCCAGCAGCCAGTCCGCGGTGAAAAGTGCGGAGACCCAGTACTTC. This sequence encodes CASSQSAVKSAETQYF.

The chain has TRBV28 and TRBJ2-1; 11 nucleotides agree with TRBD2. CDR1 is MDHEN, CDR2 SYDVKM, per germline. Trimming cost V 6 bases and J 7 bases; bases outside gene matches: 8. The CDR3 covers 15 residues. The CDR3 DNA sequence: TGTGCCAGCAGCACTTATAGCGGGAGGGCGAATGAGCAGTTCTTC. This translates into CASSTYSGRANEQFF.

The chain couples TRBV4-1 to TRBJ2-7; tentatively, D is TRBD1 (6 bases). Germline V gives CDR1 MGHRA, CDR2 YSYEKL. The CDR3 loop spans 14 amino acids. The ends were cut back, 1 base at V and 2 bases at J, with 9 bases in the middle. In nucleotides, the CDR3 is TGCGCCAGCAGCCAAGGACAGGCAGCCTACGAGCAGTACTTC. As protein: CASSQGQAAYEQYF.

The genes are TRBV14 and TRBJ1-1, with a possible D match to TRBD1 (5 bases). This CDR3 is 14 amino acids long. Between the trimmed V and J ends, which lost 8 bases and 2 bases, there was a span of 15 bases. Looked up from germline, CDR1 is SGHDN and CDR2 is FVKESK. CDR3 residues: CASPRAGGNTEAFF. The CDR3 nucleotides read TGTGCCAGCCCACGGGCCGGGGGAAACACTGAAGCTTTCTTT.